This section outlines one T cell receptor beta chain sequence together with its context. Its antigen remains unidentified. This sample is part of a study of shared clonotypes between healthy human individuals. Study conclusions and caveats: Limited genetic and exposure-history diversity came from having few donors. The study's rarefaction showed incomplete sorted-subset sequencing despite large depth.

This CDR3 spans 13 amino acids. The V gene lost 5 bases and the J gene lost 5 bases, with 9 bases spanning the gap. Germline V gene data show CDR1 as SGHTA and CDR2 as FQGTGA. Genomic DNA per cell subset filled all wells of several immunoSEQ plates. Libraries were prepared by immunoSEQ multiplex PCR; TCRdb keeps only in-frame clonotypes and omits some of them. The sample has 2,100,000 or so clones, around 95% seen once. The TCR was taken from a young man in good health. The genes are TRBV7-3 and TRBJ2-2, with D tentatively TRBD1 (6 bases). What was sequenced was naive CD4+ T cells sorted from blood. Indicated subset: CD45RA+ positively selected. The CDR3 loop is CASSAQGTGELFF. CDR3 coding DNA: TGTGCCAGCAGCGCACAGGGTACCGGGGAGCTGTTTTTT.